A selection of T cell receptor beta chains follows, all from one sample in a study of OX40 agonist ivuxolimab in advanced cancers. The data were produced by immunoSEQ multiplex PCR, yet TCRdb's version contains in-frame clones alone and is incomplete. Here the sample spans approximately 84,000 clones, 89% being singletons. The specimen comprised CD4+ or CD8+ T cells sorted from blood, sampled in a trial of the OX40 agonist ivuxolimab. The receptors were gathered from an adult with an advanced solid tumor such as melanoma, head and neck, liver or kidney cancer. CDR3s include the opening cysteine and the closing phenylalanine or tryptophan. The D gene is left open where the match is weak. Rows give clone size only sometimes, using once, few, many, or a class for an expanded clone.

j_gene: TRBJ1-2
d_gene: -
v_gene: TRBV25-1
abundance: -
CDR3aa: CASSEYRDGYTF
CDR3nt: TGTGCCAGCAGTGAGTACAGGGACGGCTACACCTTC

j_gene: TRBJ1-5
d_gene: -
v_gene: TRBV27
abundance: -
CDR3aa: CASSFPNQPQHF
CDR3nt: TGTGCCAGCAGTTTTCCGAATCAGCCCCAGCATTTT

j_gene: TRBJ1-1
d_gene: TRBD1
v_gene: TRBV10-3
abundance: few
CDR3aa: CAIRGTGNTEAFF
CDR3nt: TGTGCCATCAGGGGGACAGGGAACACTGAAGCTTTCTTT

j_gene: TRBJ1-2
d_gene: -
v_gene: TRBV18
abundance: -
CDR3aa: CASSPMTPRDYTF
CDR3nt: TGTGCCAGCTCACCGATGACACCTAGGGACTACACCTTC

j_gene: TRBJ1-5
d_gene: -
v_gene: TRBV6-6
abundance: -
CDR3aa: CASSYTARNQPQHF
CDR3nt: TGTGCCAGCAGTTACACGGCCAGGAATCAGCCCCAGCATTTT

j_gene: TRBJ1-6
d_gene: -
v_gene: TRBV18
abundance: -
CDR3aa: CASSPHPGNSPLHF
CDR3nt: TGTGCCAGCTCCCCCCATCCGGGAAACTCACCCCTCCACTTT

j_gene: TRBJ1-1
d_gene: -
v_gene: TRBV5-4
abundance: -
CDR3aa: CASSPVIGAGAEAFF
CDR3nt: TGTGCCAGCAGCCCTGTGATCGGGGCGGGCGCTGAAGCTTTCTTT

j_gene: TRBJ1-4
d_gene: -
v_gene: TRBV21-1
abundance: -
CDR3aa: CASRNGTGGEKLFF
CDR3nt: TGTGCCAGCAGGAACGGGACAGGGGGCGAAAAACTGTTTTTT

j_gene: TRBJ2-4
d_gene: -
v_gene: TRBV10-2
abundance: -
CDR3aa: CASSESSSWYRALAKNIQYF
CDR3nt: TGCGCCAGCAGTGAGTCGAGTTCGTGGTACAGGGCTTTAGCCAAAAACATTCAGTACTTC

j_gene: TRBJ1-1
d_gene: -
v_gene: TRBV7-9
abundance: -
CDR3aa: CASSPGGRAGNTEAFF
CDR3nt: TGTGCCAGCAGCCCCGGAGGGCGGGCGGGGAACACTGAAGCTTTCTTT

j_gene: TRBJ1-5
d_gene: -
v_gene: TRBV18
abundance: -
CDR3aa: CASSPLGFSSNQPQHF
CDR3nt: TGTGCCAGCTCACCACTTGGTTTCTCTAGCAATCAGCCCCAGCATTTT

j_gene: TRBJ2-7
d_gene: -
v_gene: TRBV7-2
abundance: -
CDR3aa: CASSLLPLGGASSYEQYF
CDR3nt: TGTGCCAGCAGCCTCCTTCCCCTTGGCGGGGCCAGCTCCTACGAGCAGTACTTC

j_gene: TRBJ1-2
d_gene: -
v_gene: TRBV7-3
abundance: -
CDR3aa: CASSLEGDYGYTF
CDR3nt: TGTGCCAGCAGCTTGGAGGGGGACTATGGCTACACCTTC

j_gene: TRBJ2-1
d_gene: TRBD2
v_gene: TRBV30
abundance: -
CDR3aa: CACLFGAAGGLYNEQFF
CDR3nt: TGTGCCTGCCTCTTCGGGGCGGCGGGAGGGCTCTACAATGAGCAGTTCTTC

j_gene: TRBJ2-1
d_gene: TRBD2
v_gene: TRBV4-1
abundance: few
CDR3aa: CASSRGGLVKSYNEQFF
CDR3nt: TGCGCCAGCAGCCGAGGGGGACTAGTTAAGTCCTACAATGAGCAGTTCTTC

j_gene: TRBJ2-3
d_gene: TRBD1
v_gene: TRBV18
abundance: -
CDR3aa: CASSHFFGTGGRSRQDTQYF
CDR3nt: TGTGCCAGCTCACATTTCTTCGGGACAGGGGGTCGGTCAAGGCAGGATACGCAGTATTTT

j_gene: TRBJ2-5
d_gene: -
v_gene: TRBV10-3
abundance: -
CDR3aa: CAIRGDQETQYF
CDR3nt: TGTGCCATCAGGGGGGACCAAGAGACCCAGTACTTC

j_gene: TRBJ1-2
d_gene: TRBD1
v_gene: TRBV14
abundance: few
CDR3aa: CASSEQGYYGYTF
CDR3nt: TGTGCCAGCAGCGAACAGGGGTACTATGGCTACACCTTC

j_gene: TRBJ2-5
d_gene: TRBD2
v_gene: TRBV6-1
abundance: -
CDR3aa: CASSEGMGGTETQYF
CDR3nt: TGTGCCAGCAGTGAGGGTATGGGGGGGACGGAGACCCAGTACTTC

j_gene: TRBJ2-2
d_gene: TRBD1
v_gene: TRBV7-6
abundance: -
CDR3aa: CASSLATGGTTGELFF
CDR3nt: TGTGCCAGCAGCTTAGCAACAGGGGGCACCACCGGGGAGCTGTTTTTT

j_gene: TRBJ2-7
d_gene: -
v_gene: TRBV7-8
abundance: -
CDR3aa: CASSLEWGDGTYEQYF
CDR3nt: TGTGCCAGCAGCTTAGAGTGGGGCGACGGCACCTACGAGCAGTACTTC

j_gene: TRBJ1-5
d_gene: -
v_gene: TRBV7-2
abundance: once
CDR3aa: CASSAYGGYNQPQHF
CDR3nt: TGTGCCAGCAGCGCCTATGGGGGATACAATCAGCCCCAGCATTTT

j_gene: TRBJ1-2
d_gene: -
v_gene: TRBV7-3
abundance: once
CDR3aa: CASSRLQGGYGYTF
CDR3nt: TGTGCCAGCAGCCGCTTACAGGGTGGCTATGGCTACACCTTC

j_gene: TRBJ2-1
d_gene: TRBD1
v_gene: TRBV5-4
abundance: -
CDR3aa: CASSSGQGAREQFF
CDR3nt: TGTGCCAGCAGCTCCGGACAGGGGGCCAGGGAGCAGTTCTTC

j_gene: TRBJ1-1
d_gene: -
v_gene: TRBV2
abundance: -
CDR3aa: CASSGDREAFF
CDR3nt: TGTGCCAGCAGTGGAGACAGGGAAGCTTTCTTT

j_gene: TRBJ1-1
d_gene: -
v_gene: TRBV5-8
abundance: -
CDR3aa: CASSLNRAPTEAFF
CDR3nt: TGTGCCAGCAGCTTAAACAGAGCTCCCACTGAAGCTTTCTTT

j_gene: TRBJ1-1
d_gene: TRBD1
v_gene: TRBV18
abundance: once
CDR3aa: CASSPGQGEVNTEAFF
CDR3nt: TGTGCCAGCTCACCCGGACAGGGCGAGGTAAACACTGAAGCTTTCTTT

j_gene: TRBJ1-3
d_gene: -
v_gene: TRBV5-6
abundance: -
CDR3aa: CASSSSGGSGNTIYF
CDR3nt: TGTGCCAGCAGCTCATCAGGCGGCTCTGGAAACACCATATATTTT

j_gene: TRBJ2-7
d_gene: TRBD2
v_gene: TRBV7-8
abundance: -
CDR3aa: CASSQPRGGLAGPSRYEQYF
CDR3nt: TGTGCCAGCAGCCAACCGAGGGGGGGACTAGCGGGACCATCAAGATACGAGCAGTACTTC

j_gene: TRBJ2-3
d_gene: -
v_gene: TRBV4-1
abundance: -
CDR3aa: CASSQGWADTQYF
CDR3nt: TGCGCCAGCAGCCAGGGGTGGGCAGATACGCAGTATTTT

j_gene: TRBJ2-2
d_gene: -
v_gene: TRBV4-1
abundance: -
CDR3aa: CASSQVDTLTGELFF
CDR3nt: TGCGCCAGCAGCCAAGTGGACACCCTCACCGGGGAGCTGTTTTTT

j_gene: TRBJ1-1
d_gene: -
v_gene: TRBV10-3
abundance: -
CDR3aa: CAISPRDPNTEAFF
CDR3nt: TGTGCCATCAGCCCTAGGGACCCGAACACTGAAGCTTTCTTT

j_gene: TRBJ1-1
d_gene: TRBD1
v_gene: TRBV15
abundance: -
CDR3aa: CATSRQTGASEAFF
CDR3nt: TGTGCCACCAGCAGACAAACAGGGGCGTCTGAAGCTTTCTTT

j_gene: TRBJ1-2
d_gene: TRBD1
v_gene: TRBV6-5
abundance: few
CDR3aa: CASTQTGYGYTF
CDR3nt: TGTGCCAGCACCCAGACAGGGTATGGCTACACCTTC

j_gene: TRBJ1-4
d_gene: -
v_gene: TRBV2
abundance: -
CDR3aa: CASRRIELRTNEKLFF
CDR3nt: TGTGCCAGCAGACGAATCGAGCTGAGAACTAATGAAAAACTGTTTTTT

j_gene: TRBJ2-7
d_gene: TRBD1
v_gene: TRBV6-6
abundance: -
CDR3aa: CASSYSRTGGYEQYF
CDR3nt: TGTGCCAGCAGTTACTCGCGTACAGGGGGGTACGAGCAGTACTTC

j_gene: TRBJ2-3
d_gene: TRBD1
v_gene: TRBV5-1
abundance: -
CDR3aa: CASSWGTGGDTQYF
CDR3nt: TGCGCCAGCAGCTGGGGGACAGGAGGAGATACGCAGTATTTT

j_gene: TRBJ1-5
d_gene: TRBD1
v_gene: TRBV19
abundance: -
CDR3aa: CASSFGTGNQPQHF
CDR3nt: TGTGCCAGTAGTTTCGGGACAGGGAATCAGCCCCAGCATTTT

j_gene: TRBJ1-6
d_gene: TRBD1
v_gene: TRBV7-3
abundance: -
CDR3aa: CASSLTAGQGINSPLHF
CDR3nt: TGTGCCAGCAGCTTAACGGCGGGACAGGGGATTAATTCACCCCTCCACTTT

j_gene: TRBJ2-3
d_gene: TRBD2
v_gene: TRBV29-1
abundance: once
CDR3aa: CSVERGADTQYF
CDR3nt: TGCAGCGTTGAACGGGGGGCAGATACGCAGTATTTT

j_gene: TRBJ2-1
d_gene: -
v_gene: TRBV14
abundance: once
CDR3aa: CASSQDLFTERFF
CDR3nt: TGTGCCAGCAGCCAAGATTTGTTCACAGAAAGGTTCTTC

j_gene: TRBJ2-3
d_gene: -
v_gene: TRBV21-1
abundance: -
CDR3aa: CASSTRGTQYF
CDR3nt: TGTGCCAGCAGCACCCGGGGAACGCAGTATTTT

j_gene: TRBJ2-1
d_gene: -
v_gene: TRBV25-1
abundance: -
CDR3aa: CASSDPGGSSYNEQFF
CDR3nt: TGTGCCAGCAGTGACCCTGGTGGCAGCTCCTACAATGAGCAGTTCTTC

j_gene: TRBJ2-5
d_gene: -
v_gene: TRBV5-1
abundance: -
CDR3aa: CASSFGVEETQYF
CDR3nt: TGCGCCAGCAGCTTCGGCGTGGAAGAGACCCAGTACTTC

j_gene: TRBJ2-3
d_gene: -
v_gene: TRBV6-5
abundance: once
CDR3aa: CASTSTDTQYF
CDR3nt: TGTGCCAGCACTAGCACAGATACGCAGTATTTT

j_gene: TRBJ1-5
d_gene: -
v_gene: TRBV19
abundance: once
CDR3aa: CASSMGSGIGNQPQHF
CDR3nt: TGTGCCAGTAGTATGGGGTCGGGGATCGGCAATCAGCCCCAGCATTTT

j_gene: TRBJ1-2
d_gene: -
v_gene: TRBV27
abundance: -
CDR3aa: CASSSATGVYGYTF
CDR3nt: TGTGCCAGCAGTTCGGCCACAGGTGTTTATGGCTACACCTTC

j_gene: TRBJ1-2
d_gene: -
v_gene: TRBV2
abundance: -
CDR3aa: CASLRGYGYTF
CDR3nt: TGTGCCAGCTTAAGGGGCTATGGCTACACCTTC

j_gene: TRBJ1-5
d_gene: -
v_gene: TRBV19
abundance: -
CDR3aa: CASRPDRSNQPQHF
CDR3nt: TGTGCCAGTAGGCCAGACAGGAGCAATCAGCCCCAGCATTTT

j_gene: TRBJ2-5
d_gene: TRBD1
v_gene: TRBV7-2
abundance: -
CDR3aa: CASSPRGPSKETQYF
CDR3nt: TGTGCCAGCAGCCCTAGGGGGCCCAGCAAAGAGACCCAGTACTTC

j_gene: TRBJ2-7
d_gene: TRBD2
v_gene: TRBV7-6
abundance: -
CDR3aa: CASSGTSHSEQYF
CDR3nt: TGTGCCAGCAGCGGGACTAGCCACAGCGAGCAGTACTTC

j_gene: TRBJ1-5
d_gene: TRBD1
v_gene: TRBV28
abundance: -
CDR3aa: CASSLPPGQSNQPQHF
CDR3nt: TGTGCCAGCAGTTTACCTCCGGGACAGAGCAATCAGCCCCAGCATTTT